These 21 T cell receptor beta chains came from one sample sequenced in a study of blood T cell repertoires in COVID-19. TCRdb keeps only in-frame clones here, not all; method: immunoSEQ multiplex PCR. The repertoire consists of about 210,000 clones, with over 80% occurring once and the leading ten covering roughly 3.1%. The sample consisted of PBMCs or T cells enriched from blood (not recorded which). Every receptor here comes from a woman in her 30s who had been exposed to COVID-19.

The chain recombines TRBV2 with TRBJ1-6; D is ambiguous. Trimming shortened V by 2 bases and J by 8 bases, and 22 bases separated the two germline ends. Germline CDR1 SNHLY, CDR2 FYNNEI. CDR3 length: 18 amino acids. The CDR3 sequence is CASSETIFGLRFYSPLHF. The CDR3 DNA reads TGTGCCAGCAGTGAAACAATCTTTGGGTTGAGGTTTTATTCACCCCTCCACTTT. Full variable domain (remainder filled in from reference TRBV2 and TRBJ1-6): EPEVTQTPSHQVTQMGQEVILRCVPISNHLYFYWYRQILGQKVEFLVSFYNNEISEKSEIFDDQFSVERPDGSNFTLKIRSTKLEDSAMYFCASSETIFGLRFYSPLHFGNGTRLTVT.

This chain connects TRBV6-5 to TRBJ2-7, with D uncertain. V shed 8 bases and J shed 0 bases, with 11 bases lying between them. The CDR3 extends over 13 amino acids. Germline assignment: CDR1 MNHEY and CDR2 SVGAGI. CDR3 sequence reads: CASLQKNSYEQYF. CDR3 coding DNA: TGTGCCAGCCTACAGAAAAACTCCTACGAGCAGTACTTC.

This clone was detected only once. V is TRBV2 and J is TRBJ2-7, with 9 nucleotides matching TRBD2. This CDR3 is built from 14 residues. The V and J ends lost 3 bases and 5 bases, in that order; junction bases with no gene match: 5. CDR1 and CDR2 (germline): SNHLY, FYNNEI. The CDR3 here is CASSERGLAHEQYF. DNA of the CDR3: TGTGCCAGCAGTGAGAGGGGACTAGCCCACGAGCAGTACTTC.

The rearrangement joins TRBV5-1 to TRBJ2-3, with TRBD1 matching over 9 bases. CDR3 length: 17 amino acids. Unmatched junction bases numbered 9, after V lost 3 bases and J lost 1 base. Germline CDR1 SGHRS, CDR2 YFSETQ. The CDR3 sequence is CASSWGQGRGGTDTQYF. The DNA of the CDR3 is TGCGCCAGCAGCTGGGGACAGGGTCGTGGCGGCACAGATACGCAGTATTTT. Complete variable domain (other parts from reference TRBV5-1 and TRBJ2-3): KAGVTQTPRYLIKTRGQQVTLSCSPISGHRSVSWYQQTPGQGLQFLFEYFSETQRNKGNFPGRFSGRQFSNSRSEMNVSTLELGDSALYLCASSWGQGRGGTDTQYFGPGTRLTVL.

V is TRBV6-2 or TRBV6-3 and J is TRBJ1-2; 7 positions match TRBD1. From germline, CDR1 is MNHEY and CDR2 SVGEGT. With V trimmed by 6 bases and J by 3 bases, 10 bases remained unmatched. This CDR3 has 15 amino acids. The CDR3 region is CASSPGQKFDYGYTF. The CDR3 region has the DNA TGTGCCAGCAGCCCGGGACAGAAATTCGACTATGGCTACACCTTC.

J is TRBJ1-5 and V is TRBV30; D call uncertain. Germline CDR1 and CDR2: GTSNPN and SVGIG (reference sequence). Trimming removed 0 bases from V and 0 bases from J, with 33 bases in between. The CDR3 contains 23 residues. DNA for the CDR3: TGTGCCTGGAGTGTACTTTCCCCGCTGCTAAGTAGCCTCGACCGTTATAGCAATCAGCCCCAGCATTTT. It specifies CAWSVLSPLLSSLDRYSNQPQHF.

The chain is built from TRBV3-1 (or the pseudogene TRBV3-2) and TRBJ2-7, with a weak D call TRBD2 (5 bases). The CDR3 is 15 residues long. The V gene lost 0 bases and the J gene lost 4 bases, with 13 bases spanning the gap. CDR1 and CDR2 (germline): LGHDT, YNNKEL (reference sequence). CDR3 coding DNA: TGTGCCAGCAGCCAAGACGAGAGATCGGGGTACGAGCAGTACTTC. Protein product: CASSQDERSGYEQYF.

The J gene is TRBJ2-2, the V gene TRBV9, with 7 positions matching TRBD2. The CDR3 has 17 residues. V lost 0 bases and J lost 2; bases outside the gene matches: 7. Germline CDR1 and CDR2: SGDLS and YYNGEE. The CDR3 region has the DNA TGTGCCAGCAGCGTAGTCCTGGCTAGCGGAAACACCGGGGAGCTGTTTTTT. It translates to CASSVVLASGNTGELFF.

The CDR3 region has the DNA TGTGCCAGCAGCCAAGAGTTGGGACTCCCACTCGGCTACACCTTC. It yields the protein CASSQELGLPLGYTF. The chain couples TRBV3-1 (or the pseudogene TRBV3-2) to TRBJ1-2, with a weak D call TRBD1 (5 bases). V lost 0 bases to trimming and J lost 8 bases, with 16 bases between them. This CDR3 region has 15 residues. CDR1 LGHDT and CDR2 YNNKEL come from the germline V gene (reference sequence).

The chain employs TRBV28 and TRBJ1-6; 8 bases fit TRBD1. This CDR3 region has 16 residues. The germline V gene encodes CDR1 MDHEN and CDR2 SYDVKM. The V and J ends lost 2 bases and 9 bases, in that order; junction bases with no gene match: 9. For the CDR3, the DNA is TGTGCCAGCAGTTTACAGGACAGGGCTACGGTTTCACCCCTCCACTTT. Encoded protein: CASSLQDRATVSPLHF.

The sample holds a few counts of this clone. Here the CDR3 reads CASTTGGNTIYF. In nucleotides, the CDR3 is TGTGCCAGCACCACCGGGGGAAACACCATATATTTT. The gene calls are TRBV11-2 and TRBJ1-3; D remains ambiguous. The V and J ends lost 7 bases and 4 bases respectively, with 8 bases between them. This CDR3 region has 12 residues. Germline V gene lookup returns CDR1 SGHAT and CDR2 FQNNGV.

The gene calls are TRBV12-5 and TRBJ1-6; D is possibly TRBD1 (5 bases). CDR3 length: 13 amino acids. The germline gives CDR1 LGHNT, CDR2 FRNRAP. The V end was cut by 1 base, the J end by 10 bases, with 8 bases between. CDR3 bases: TGTGCTAGTGGTTTGGAGGGGAACTCACCCCTCCACTTT. Translation: CASGLEGNSPLHF.

The chain employs TRBV6-4 and TRBJ2-7; 13 bases are a match to TRBD2. With 7 bases clipped from V and 6 bases from J, the junction kept 15 bases outside the gene matches. CDR1 is MRHNA, CDR2 SNTAGT, per germline. This CDR3 spans 17 amino acids. The chain's CDR3 is CASNTDRGGLAGTEQYF. In nucleotides, the CDR3 is TGTGCCAGCAACACAGACAGGGGGGGACTAGCGGGGACCGAGCAGTACTTC.

The J gene is TRBJ2-1, the V gene TRBV5-1; 11 nucleotides align to TRBD2. The germline V gene has CDR1 SGHRS and CDR2 YFSETQ. J was trimmed by 5 bases and V by 0 bases; bases with no gene match: 4. This CDR3 is built from 16 residues. CDR3 protein: CASSLVGTSGNNEQFF. CDR3 sequence (DNA): TGCGCCAGCAGCTTGGTTGGGACTAGCGGAAACAATGAGCAGTTCTTC.

This rearrangement joins TRBV7-8 to TRBJ2-2, with a weak D call TRBD2 (5 bases). The germline CDR1 and CDR2 sequences are SGHVS and FQNEAQ. V lost 5 bases and J 0 bases, leaving 10 bases between the germline ends. The CDR3 covers 15 residues. CDR3: CASSPRVSNTGELFF. The CDR3 DNA reads TGTGCCAGCAGCCCGAGGGTTTCGAACACCGGGGAGCTGTTTTTT.

This chain links TRBV4-1 with TRBJ2-6, with a weak D call TRBD1 (5 bases). The CDR3 has 18 amino acids. CDR1 is MGHRA, CDR2 YSYEKL, per germline. Trimming removed 4 bases from V and 0 bases from J, with 16 bases in between. DNA for the CDR3: TGCGCCAGCAGCCGAACAGGAGAGAAGGGCTCTGGGGCCAACGTCCTGACTTTC. Translated: CASSRTGEKGSGANVLTF.

The chain joins TRBV27 to TRBJ2-5; no clear D. Germline CDR1 and CDR2: MNHEY and SMNVEV (reference sequence). The CDR3 has 15 amino acids. Trimming shortened V by 5 bases and J by 1 base, and 14 bases separated the two germline ends. CDR3 protein: CASSPSPGIQETQYF. CDR3 bases: TGTGCCAGCAGTCCGTCCCCAGGTATCCAAGAGACCCAGTACTTC.

The V call is TRBV11-2, the J call TRBJ2-2; unclear D gene. CDR1 and CDR2 from the germline V gene are SGHAT and FQNNGV. The CDR3 has 13 amino acids. Trimming removed 4 bases from V and 5 bases from J, with 8 bases in between. In DNA, the CDR3 is TGTGCCAGCAGCTATGGGCTGACCGGGGAGCTGTTTTTT. Its protein product is CASSYGLTGELFF. Based on the CDR3 plus reference TRBV11-2 and TRBJ2-2, the full variable domain is EAGVAQSPRYKIIEKRQSVAFWCNPISGHATLYWYQQILGQGPKLLIQFQNNGVVDDSQLPKDRFSAERLKGVDSTLKIQPAKLEDSAVYLCASSYGLTGELFFGEGSRLTVL.

This chain joins TRBV10-2 and TRBJ2-7; 7 bases are shared with TRBD1. The J segment lost 1 base and the V segment lost 2 bases, leaving 5 bases of the junction unmatched. Germline loops: CDR1 WSHSY, CDR2 SAAADI. The CDR3 totals 15 residues. The CDR3 here is CASSEVGTASYEQYF. CDR3 nucleotide sequence: TGCGCCAGCAGTGAGGTGGGGACAGCTTCCTACGAGCAGTACTTC.

The chain combines TRBV7-2 with TRBJ1-3; D uncertain. In germline, CDR1 is SGHTA, CDR2 FQGNSA. This CDR3 contains 14 residues. V lost 3 bases and J lost 3, with 9 bases in between. The CDR3 DNA follows: TGTGCCAGCAGCTTCGGAGGGCTTGGAAACACCATATATTTT. Its translation is CASSFGGLGNTIYF.

The V call is TRBV4-3, the J call TRBJ1-1; TRBD1 aligns across 11 bases. CDR1 and CDR2 from the germline V gene are LGHNA and YSLEER. The ends lost 0 bases at V and 4 bases at J; junction bases unmatched: 4. The CDR3 consists of 16 residues. CDR3 in DNA: TGCGCCAGCAGCCAAGATCGGACAGGGGGCGGCACTGAAGCTTTCTTT. Translation: CASSQDRTGGGTEAFF.